The 15 T cell receptor beta chains below were found in one sample sequenced in a study of monozygotic twins with inflammatory bowel disease. No DNA is given; TCRdb re-called the 5' RACE reads and lists each CDR3 protein once. The sample shows about 440,000 distinct CDR3 sequences, and approximately 2.4% sits with its ten largest clones. Sample: blood. Receptors originate from a human donor with ulcerative colitis or Crohn's disease, or a healthy co-twin of an affected twin (not recorded which).

J is TRBJ2-7 and V is TRBV30; TCRdb indicates TRBD1, and absent DNA this call remains unverified. The CDR3 consists of 13 residues. CDR1 GTSNPN and CDR2 SVGIG come from the germline V gene (reference sequence). CDR3: CAWKRQVTDEQYF.

The chain joins TRBV6-1 to TRBJ2-2. The CDR3 extends over 14 amino acids. CDR1 and CDR2 from the germline V gene are MNHNS and SASEGT. CDR3 protein: CASSVNRNTGELFF.

This chain uses TRBV14 with TRBJ1-1; TCRdb outputs TRBD1, but without DNA this stays unchecked. This CDR3 region has 17 residues. The germline CDR1 and CDR2 sequences are SGHDN and FVKESK. This chain's CDR3 is CASSHPGQTNDGAEAFF. Drawing the rest from reference TRBV14 and TRBJ1-1, the complete variable domain is EAGVTQFPSHSVIEKGQTVTLRCDPISGHDNLYWYRRVMGKEIKFLLHFVKESKQDESGMPNNRFLAERTGGTYSTLKVQPAELEDSGVYFCASSHPGQTNDGAEAFFGQGTRLTVV.

This rearrangement joins TRBV7-2 to TRBJ2-3; TCRdb selects TRBD1, and the lack of DNA leaves this call unchecked. This CDR3 spans 15 amino acids. Germline V gene lookup returns CDR1 SGHTA and CDR2 FQGNSA. The CDR3 sequence: CASSLAGAGTDTQYF.

The chain carries TRBV6-2 or TRBV6-3 and TRBJ1-5. CDR3 size: 15 residues. Germline CDR1 reads MNHEY; CDR2 reads SVGEGT. The CDR3 sequence is CASSYSGYSNQPQHF.

This chain connects TRBV28 to TRBJ2-2. The CDR3 covers 13 residues. The germline CDR1 and CDR2 sequences are MDHEN and SYDVKM. The CDR3 protein is CASSPLGSRELFF.

The chain couples TRBV20-1 to TRBJ1-3. Per germline, CDR1 DFQATT and CDR2 SNEGSKA (reference sequence). The CDR3 covers 14 residues. CDR3 sequence: CSASGGLSGNTIYF.

The chain employs TRBV7-2 and TRBJ2-1; TCRdb proposes TRBD1, but this gene call is untestable without DNA. CDR1 is SGHTA and CDR2 is FQGNSA in the germline V gene. The CDR3 covers 15 residues. The CDR3 region is CASSLGGTGANEQFF. Together with reference TRBV7-2 and TRBJ2-1, the CDR3 gives the full variable domain: GAGVSQSPSNKVTEKGKDVELRCDPISGHTALYWYRQSLGQGLEFLIYFQGNSAPDKSGLPSDRFSAERTGGSVSTLTIQRTQQEDSAVYLCASSLGGTGANEQFFGPGTRLTVL.

The genes are TRBV3-1 and TRBJ2-1; TCRdb's D call, TRBD2, is unchecked because there is no DNA. The germline gives CDR1 LGHDT, CDR2 YNNKEL (reference sequence). The CDR3 spans 14 residues. CDR3 amino acids: CASSPGLAVTEQFF.

This chain joins TRBV18 and TRBJ1-1; there is no DNA to check the TCRdb D call of TRBD1. The CDR3 totals 16 residues. Germline lookup yields CDR1 KGHSH and CDR2 LQKENI. CDR3 sequence reads: CASSPLGQLPNTEAFF. Variable domain in full (rest from reference TRBV18 and TRBJ1-1): NAGVMQNPRHLVRRRGQEARLRCSPMKGHSHVYWYRQLPEEGLKFMVYLQKENIIDESGMPKERFSAEFPKEGPSILRIQQVVRGDSAAYFCASSPLGQLPNTEAFFGQGTRLTVV.

V is TRBV5-6 and J is TRBJ2-7; there is no DNA to check the TCRdb D call of TRBD1. The CDR3 extends over 15 amino acids. Germline V gene lookup returns CDR1 SGHDT and CDR2 YYEEEE. The CDR3 loop is CASSFFGTNSGEQYF.

The chain employs TRBV4-1 and TRBJ1-5. This CDR3 has 14 amino acids. In germline, CDR1 is MGHRA, CDR2 YSYEKL. CDR3: CASNQDSSNQPQHF.

The gene calls are TRBV11-3 and TRBJ2-1; absent DNA, TCRdb's TRBD1 call cannot be checked. This CDR3 has 14 amino acids. Looked up from germline, CDR1 is SGHNT and CDR2 is YENEEA. This CDR3 reads CASSLAGVYNEQFF.

J is TRBJ2-3 and V is TRBV5-1; TCRdb calls TRBD1, which cannot be checked without DNA. The CDR3 extends over 14 amino acids. Germline assignment: CDR1 SGHRS and CDR2 YFSETQ. This CDR3 reads CASSLVPLTDTQYF.

This chain links TRBV7-6 with TRBJ2-5; TCRdb outputs TRBD2, but without DNA this stays unchecked. Germline-derived CDR1 and CDR2 are SGHVS and FNYEAQ. The CDR3 spans 18 residues. Here the CDR3 reads CASTSLLTSGGLQETQYF. The entire variable domain, with the rest obtained from reference TRBV7-6 and TRBJ2-5, is as follows: GAGVSQSPRYKVTKRGQDVALRCDPISGHVSLYWYRQALGQGPEFLTYFNYEAQQDKSGLPNDRFSAERPEGSISTLTIQRTEQRDSAMYRCASTSLLTSGGLQETQYFGPGTRLLVL.